The clone carrying this T cell receptor (beta chain) was detected once. In germline, CDR1 is LNHDA, CDR2 SQIVND (reference sequence). CDR3 length: 12 residues. V was cut by 2 bases and J by 9 bases, with 8 bases left in between. Authors' processing steps: Counts of nucleated cells, estimated from reference gene primer amplification, were obtained. Using immunoSEQ multiplex PCR, the repertoire was profiled, and TCRdb retains in-frame clones only, with some absent. V, J and clone size are taken as reported in that table, and D and trimming were inferred from the DNA itself. The sample shows some 66,000 clones, around 82% of them seen only once. The sample belongs to a study of blood T cell repertoires in COVID-19.

The sample was peripheral blood. This chain links TRBV19 with TRBJ2-4; possible D gene TRBD1, 5 bases. This receptor was identified in a man aged 60 to 69 with acute or convalescent COVID-19. DNA for the CDR3: TGTGCCAGTAGTATAAAGGGGTCCATTCAGTACTTC. This gives the protein CASSIKGSIQYF.